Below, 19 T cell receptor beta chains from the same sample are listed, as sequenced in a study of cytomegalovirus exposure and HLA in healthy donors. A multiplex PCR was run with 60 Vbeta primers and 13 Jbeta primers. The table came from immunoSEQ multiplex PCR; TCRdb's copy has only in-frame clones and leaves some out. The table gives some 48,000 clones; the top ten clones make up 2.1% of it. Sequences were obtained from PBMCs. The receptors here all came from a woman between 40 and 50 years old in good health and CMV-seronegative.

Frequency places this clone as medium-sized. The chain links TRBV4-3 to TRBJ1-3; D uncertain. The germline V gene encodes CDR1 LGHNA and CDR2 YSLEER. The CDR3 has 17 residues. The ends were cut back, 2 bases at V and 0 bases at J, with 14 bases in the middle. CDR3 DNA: TGCGCCAGCAGCCAAAATCTTCAGGCCCTCTCTGGAAACACCATATATTTT. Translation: CASSQNLQALSGNTIYF.

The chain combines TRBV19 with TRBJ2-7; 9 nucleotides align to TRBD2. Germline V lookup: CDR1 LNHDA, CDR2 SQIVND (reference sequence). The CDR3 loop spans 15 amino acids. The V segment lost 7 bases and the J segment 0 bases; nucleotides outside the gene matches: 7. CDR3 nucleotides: TGTGCCAGTACCCGGGGACTAGCTCCCTCCTACGAGCAGTACTTC. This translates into CASTRGLAPSYEQYF.

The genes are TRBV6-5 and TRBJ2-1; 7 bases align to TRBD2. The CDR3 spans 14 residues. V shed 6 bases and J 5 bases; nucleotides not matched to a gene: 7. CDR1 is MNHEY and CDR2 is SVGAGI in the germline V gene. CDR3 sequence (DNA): TGTGCCAGCAGCCAGCGGGGAGGGGACAATGAGCAGTTCTTC. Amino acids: CASSQRGGDNEQFF.

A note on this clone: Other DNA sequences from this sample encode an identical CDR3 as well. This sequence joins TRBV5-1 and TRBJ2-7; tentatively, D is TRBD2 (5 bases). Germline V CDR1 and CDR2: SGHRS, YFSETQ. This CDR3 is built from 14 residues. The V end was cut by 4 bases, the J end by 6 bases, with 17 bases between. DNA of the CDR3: TGCGCCAGCAGCCCGTCCGGGATAGACCGCGAGCAGTACTTC. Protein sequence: CASSPSGIDREQYF.

CDR3 DNA sequence: TGTGCCAGCAGTGAAGGAGGGGCCGGGGATGAGCAGTTCTTC. This codes for CASSEGGAGDEQFF. The gene calls are TRBV25-1 and TRBJ2-1, with a weak D call TRBD2 (6 bases). The germline V and J ends were trimmed by 2 bases and 8 bases, with 13 bases remaining between them. Germline loops: CDR1 MGHDK, CDR2 SYGVNS. This CDR3 has 14 amino acids.

The chain's CDR3 is CASSTFRGDTEAFF. DNA for the CDR3: TGTGCCAGCAGTACCTTTCGAGGAGACACTGAAGCTTTCTTT. This rearrangement joins TRBV2 to TRBJ1-1; D remains unclear. The CDR3 contains 14 residues. V was shortened by 5 bases and J by 3 bases, with 13 bases between the two germline ends. Germline V lookup: CDR1 SNHLY, CDR2 FYNNEI. The full variable domain, rest sourced from reference TRBV2 and TRBJ1-1, is EPEVTQTPSHQVTQMGQEVILRCVPISNHLYFYWYRQILGQKVEFLVSFYNNEISEKSEIFDDQFSVERPDGSNFTLKIRSTKLEDSAMYFCASSTFRGDTEAFFGQGTRLTVV.

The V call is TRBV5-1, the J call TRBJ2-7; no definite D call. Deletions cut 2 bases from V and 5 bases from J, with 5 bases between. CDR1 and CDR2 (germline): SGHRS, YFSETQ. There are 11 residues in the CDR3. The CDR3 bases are TGCGCCAGCAGCTTCGCAGACGAGCAGTACTTC. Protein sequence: CASSFADEQYF.

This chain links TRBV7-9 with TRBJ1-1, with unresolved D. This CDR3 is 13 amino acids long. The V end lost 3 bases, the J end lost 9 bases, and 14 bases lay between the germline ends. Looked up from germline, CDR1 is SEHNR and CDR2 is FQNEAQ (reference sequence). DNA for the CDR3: TGTGCCAGCAGCTTCCTCGGGGAACCTAAAGCTTTCTTT. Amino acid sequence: CASSFLGEPKAFF. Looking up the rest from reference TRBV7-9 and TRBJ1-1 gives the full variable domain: DTGVSQNPRHKITKRGQNVTFRCDPISEHNRLYWYRQTLGQGPEFLTYFQNEAQLEKSRLLSDRFSAERPKGSFSTLEIQRTEQGDSAMYLCASSFLGEPKAFFGQGTRLTVV.

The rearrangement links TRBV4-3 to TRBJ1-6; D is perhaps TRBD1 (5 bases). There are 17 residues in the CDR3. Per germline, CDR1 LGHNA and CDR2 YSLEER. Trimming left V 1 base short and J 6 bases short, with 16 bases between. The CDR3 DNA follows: TGCGCCAGCAGCCAAGGGGGAGGGGAGTACGGTAATTCACCCCTCCACTTT. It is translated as CASSQGGGEYGNSPLHF.

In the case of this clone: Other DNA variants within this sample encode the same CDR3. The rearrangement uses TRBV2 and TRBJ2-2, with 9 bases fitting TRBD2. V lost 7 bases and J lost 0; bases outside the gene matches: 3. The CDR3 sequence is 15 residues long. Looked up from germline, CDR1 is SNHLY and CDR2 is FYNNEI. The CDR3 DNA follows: TGTGCCAGCACGGGACTAGCCGCGAACACCGGGGAGCTGTTTTTT. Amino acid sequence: CASTGLAANTGELFF.

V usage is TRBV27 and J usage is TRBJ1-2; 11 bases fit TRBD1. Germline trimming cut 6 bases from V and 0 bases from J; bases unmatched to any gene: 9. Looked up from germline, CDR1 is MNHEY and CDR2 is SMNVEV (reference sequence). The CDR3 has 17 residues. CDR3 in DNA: TGTGCCAGCAGCTCCTATGGGACAGGGGGAACTAACTATGGCTACACCTTC. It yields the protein CASSSYGTGGTNYGYTF.

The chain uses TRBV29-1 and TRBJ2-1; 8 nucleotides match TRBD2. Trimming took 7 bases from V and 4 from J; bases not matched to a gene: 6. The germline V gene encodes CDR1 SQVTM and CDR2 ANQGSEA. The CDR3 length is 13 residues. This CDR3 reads CSEPGGPYNEQFF. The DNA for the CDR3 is TGCAGCGAGCCGGGGGGGCCGTACAATGAGCAGTTCTTC.

CDR3 sequence: CASSSSFDRANGYTF. CDR3 sequence (DNA): TGTGCCAGCTCATCGTCTTTTGACAGGGCCAATGGCTACACCTTC. The chain couples TRBV18 to TRBJ1-2; 7 nucleotides match TRBD1. CDR3 size: 15 residues. With 5 bases clipped from V and 6 bases from J, the junction kept 12 bases outside the gene matches. CDR1 is KGHSH and CDR2 is LQKENI in the germline V gene.

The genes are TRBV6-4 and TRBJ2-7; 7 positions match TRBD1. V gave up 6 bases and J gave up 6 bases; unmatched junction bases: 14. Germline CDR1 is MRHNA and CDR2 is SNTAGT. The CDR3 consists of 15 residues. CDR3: CASRTRDSKNGEQYF. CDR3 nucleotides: TGTGCCAGCAGAACCCGGGACAGTAAGAATGGCGAGCAGTACTTC.

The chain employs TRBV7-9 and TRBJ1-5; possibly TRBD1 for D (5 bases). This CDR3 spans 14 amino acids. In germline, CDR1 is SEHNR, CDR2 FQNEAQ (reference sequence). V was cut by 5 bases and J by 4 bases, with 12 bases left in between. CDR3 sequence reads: CASSQDNRNQPQHF. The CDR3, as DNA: TGTGCCAGCAGCCAGGACAATCGAAATCAGCCCCAGCATTTT.

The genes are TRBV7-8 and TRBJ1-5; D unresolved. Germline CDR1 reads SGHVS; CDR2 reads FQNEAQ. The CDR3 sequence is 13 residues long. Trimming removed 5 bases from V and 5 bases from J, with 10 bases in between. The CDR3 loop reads CASSMDGDQPQHF. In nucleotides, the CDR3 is TGTGCCAGCAGCATGGACGGGGATCAGCCCCAGCATTTT.

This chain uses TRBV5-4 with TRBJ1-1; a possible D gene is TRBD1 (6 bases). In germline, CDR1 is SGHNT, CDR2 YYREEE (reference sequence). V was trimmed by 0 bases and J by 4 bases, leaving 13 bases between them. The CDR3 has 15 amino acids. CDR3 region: CASSLGGGAGTEAFF. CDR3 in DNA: TGTGCCAGCAGCTTGGGCGGGGGCGCGGGCACTGAAGCTTTCTTT.

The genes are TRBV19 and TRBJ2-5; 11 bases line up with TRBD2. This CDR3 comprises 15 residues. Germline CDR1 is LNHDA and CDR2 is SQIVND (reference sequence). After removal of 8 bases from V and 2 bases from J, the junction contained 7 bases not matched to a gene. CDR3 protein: CASALAGGPQETQYF. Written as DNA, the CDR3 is TGTGCCAGTGCGCTAGCGGGGGGCCCTCAAGAGACCCAGTACTTC.

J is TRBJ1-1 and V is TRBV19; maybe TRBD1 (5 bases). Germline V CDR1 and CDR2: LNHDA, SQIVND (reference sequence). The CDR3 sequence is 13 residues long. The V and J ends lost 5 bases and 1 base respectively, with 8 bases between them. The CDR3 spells CASSVQENTEAFF. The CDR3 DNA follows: TGTGCCAGTAGTGTACAGGAGAACACTGAAGCTTTCTTT.